This TCR beta chain was obtained from a study of regulatory T cells in long-lasting Graves disease. Time point noted: newly diagnosed GD, antithyroid drugs for less than 3 months. Isolated PBMC RNA provided the starting material for the TCR library. According to the study, TCR beta libraries were built with iRepertoire HTBI primers and CDR3-region Arm-PCR. Source study methods: In the combined samples, 62 TRBV and 14 TRBJ segments were identified. A single record per CDR3 protein comes from TCRdb applying MiXCR to the multiplex PCR reads. The V and J calls come from TCRdb's annotation, not from the publication. The sample has hundreds of thousands of distinct CDR3 sequences; 12% are singletons. The table lists this clonotype with many counts. These sequences were also reported in another study, on T cells in Graves' hyperthyroidism and ophthalmopathy. From that second work: No ophthalmopathy progression within 18 months constituted stable Graves' hyperthyroidism. These patients, aged 18 to 65, had recently diagnosed hyperthyroidism lasting under 2 months.

Sample: peripheral blood mononuclear cells (PBMCs), taken at new diagnosis, from a patient treated with antithyroid drugs. The receptor comes from a woman aged 25 to 39 with Graves disease.

Here the CDR3 reads CASSYGRQGWDTEAFF. The CDR3 bases are TGTGCCAGCAGTTACGGTCGACAAGGTTGGGACACTGAAGCTTTCTTT. The chain is built from TRBV6-5 and TRBJ1-1, with D hard to call. Deletions cut 2 bases from V and 3 bases from J, with 16 bases between. This CDR3 is built from 16 residues. Germline assignment: CDR1 MNHEY and CDR2 SVGAGI.